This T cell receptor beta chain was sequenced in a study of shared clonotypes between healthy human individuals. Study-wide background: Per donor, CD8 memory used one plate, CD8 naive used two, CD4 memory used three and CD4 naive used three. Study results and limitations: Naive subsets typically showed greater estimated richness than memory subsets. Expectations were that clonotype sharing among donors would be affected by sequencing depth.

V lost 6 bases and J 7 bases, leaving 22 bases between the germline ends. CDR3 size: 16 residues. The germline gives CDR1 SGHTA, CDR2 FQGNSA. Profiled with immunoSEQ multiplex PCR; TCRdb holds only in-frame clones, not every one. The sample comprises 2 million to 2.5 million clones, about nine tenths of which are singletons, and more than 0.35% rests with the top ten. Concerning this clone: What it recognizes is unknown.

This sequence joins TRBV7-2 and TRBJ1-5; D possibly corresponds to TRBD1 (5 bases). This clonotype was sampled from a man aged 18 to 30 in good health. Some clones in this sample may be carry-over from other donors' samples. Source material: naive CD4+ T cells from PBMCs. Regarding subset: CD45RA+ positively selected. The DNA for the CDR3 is TGTGCCAGCAGTAGGAGACGCAGCGACCAGGGCCAGCCCCAGCATTTT. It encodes CASSRRRSDQGQPQHF. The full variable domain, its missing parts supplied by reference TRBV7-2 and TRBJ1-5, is GAGVSQSPSNKVTEKGKDVELRCDPISGHTALYWYRQSLGQGLEFLIYFQGNSAPDKSGLPSDRFSAERTGGSVSTLTIQRTQQEDSAVYLCASSRRRSDQGQPQHFGDGTRLSIL.